This TCR beta chain was identified during a study of blood T cell repertoires in COVID-19. Study-wide background: Both acute and convalescent COVID-19 samples were obtained from the United States, Italy and Spain. T cells, B-cell-depleted T cells, or PBMCs provided the cDNA or gDNA that served as material.

In the original analysis: Amplification from reference gene primers served as the basis for estimated nucleated cell counts. Assay: immunoSEQ multiplex PCR; the TCRdb copy retains only in-frame clones and omits some. V, J and clone size reflect that table, while D and trimming were determined from the DNA. The sample contains 200,000 to 300,000 clones, 84% of which appear only once. This CDR3 has 16 residues. Germline V gene lookup returns CDR1 SGHAT and CDR2 FQNNGV. Germline trimming cut 6 bases from V and 4 bases from J; bases unmatched to any gene: 9. This receptor was obtained from a man aged 35 to 55 who had recovered from COVID-19. This chain uses TRBV11-2 with TRBJ2-1, with 10 bases identical to TRBD2. Sequenced input: peripheral blood. As DNA, the CDR3 is TGTGCCAGCAGTCCTTTAGCGGGAGGACCATACAATGAGCAGTTCTTC. This gives the protein CASSPLAGGPYNEQFF.